A selection of T cell receptor beta chains follows, all from one sample in a study of cytomegalovirus exposure and HLA in healthy donors. Sequenced by immunoSEQ multiplex PCR; TCRdb stores in-frame clones only, minus some. The profile covers roughly 150,000 clones, with 60% to 80% appearing a single time and roughly 0.68% taken by the ten largest. The sequenced sample was PBMCs. These receptors came from a male donor in good health and CMV-seronegative. The CDR3 runs from the conserved cysteine through the conserved F or W. A D gene is named only where the DNA matches it firmly. Clone sizes are given selectively: once, few, many, or a class where the clone is expanded.

d_gene,v_gene,abundance,j_gene,CDR3aa,CDR3nt
TRBD1,TRBV6-5,NA,TRBJ2-1,CASRTFQGAYNEQFF,TGTGCCAGCAGGACTTTTCAGGGGGCCTACAATGAGCAGTTCTTC
NA,TRBV6-5,NA,TRBJ2-7,CASSYAGEYEQYF,TGTGCCAGCAGTTACGCAGGGGAATACGAGCAGTACTTC
TRBD1,TRBV27,NA,TRBJ1-3,CASSLTWGQGIPGNTIYF,TGTGCCAGCAGTCTGACCTGGGGACAGGGGATCCCTGGAAACACCATATATTTT
TRBD2,TRBV12-5,NA,TRBJ2-5,CASGWGTNLQETQYF,TGTGCTAGTGGTTGGGGGACTAACCTCCAAGAGACCCAGTACTTC
NA,TRBV18,NA,TRBJ2-1,CASSPSVSLLLFF,TGTGCCAGCTCACCGTCGGTTAGTTTATTACTGTTCTTC
TRBD1,TRBV6-5,NA,TRBJ1-2,CASSYSIMTDRVGYTF,TGTGCCAGCAGTTACTCCATAATGACCGACAGGGTTGGCTACACCTTC
TRBD1,TRBV2,NA,TRBJ1-1,CASSERDRLNTEAFF,TGTGCCAGCAGTGAACGGGACAGGCTGAACACTGAAGCTTTCTTT
NA,TRBV7-3,NA,TRBJ2-5,CSSSPTRSDETQYF,TGTTCCAGCAGCCCGACTCGATCGGATGAGACCCAGTACTTC
NA,TRBV2,NA,TRBJ2-1,CASTFLSSYNEQFF,TGTGCCAGCACTTTCCTAAGCTCCTACAATGAGCAGTTCTTC
TRBD1,TRBV19,once,TRBJ1-2,CASSITGGADYGYTF,TGTGCCAGTAGTATAACAGGGGGCGCAGACTATGGCTACACCTTC
NA,TRBV11-3,NA,TRBJ2-6,CASSLDFTGANVLTF,TGTGCCAGCAGCTTAGATTTTACTGGGGCCAACGTCCTGACTTTC
TRBD1,TRBV9,NA,TRBJ1-2,CASSPGAGDSNYGYTF,TGTGCCAGCAGCCCCGGTGCAGGGGACAGCAACTATGGCTACACCTTC
NA,TRBV6-1,NA,TRBJ1-6,CASRGQGSPLALHF,TGTGCCAGCAGGGGGCAGGGGAGCCCTCTGGCCCTCCACTTT
NA,TRBV29-1,NA,TRBJ1-2,CSVGFTLGGYGYTF,TGCAGCGTTGGGTTCACCCTAGGGGGCTATGGCTACACCTTC
TRBD1,TRBV19,NA,TRBJ1-4,CASSDRGWANEKLFF,TGTGCCAGTAGCGACAGGGGTTGGGCTAATGAAAAACTGTTTTTT
NA,TRBV6-6,few,TRBJ2-7,CASRYDRFPYEQYF,TGTGCCAGCAGATACGACAGATTTCCCTACGAGCAGTACTTC
NA,TRBV12-5,few,TRBJ2-7,CASGIRAGAYEQYF,TGTGCTAGTGGGATCCGGGCAGGGGCCTACGAGCAGTACTTC
NA,TRBV4-3,NA,TRBJ2-7,CASSGDRQALYEQYF,TGCGCCAGCAGCGGGGATCGACAGGCCCTCTACGAGCAGTACTTC
TRBD2,TRBV18,NA,TRBJ2-1,CASSAAGGPMSYNEQFF,TGTGCCAGCTCCGCGGCGGGAGGGCCCATGTCCTACAATGAGCAGTTCTTC
TRBD1,TRBV19,NA,TRBJ2-7,CASSVRDRGQDEQYF,TGTGCCAGTAGTGTCCGGGACAGGGGACAGGACGAGCAGTACTTC
NA,TRBV5-4,NA,TRBJ1-4,CASSLAGSGGELFF,TGTGCCAGCAGCTTGGCCGGATCGGGCGGGGAACTGTTTTTT
TRBD1,TRBV6-1,few,TRBJ2-5,CAIRDRGTQYF,TGTGCCATCCGGGACAGGGGGACCCAGTACTTC
TRBD2,TRBV19,few,TRBJ2-7,CASSYASGYEQYF,TGTGCCAGTAGTTATGCTAGCGGCTACGAGCAGTACTTC
NA,TRBV29-1,NA,TRBJ1-4,CSVSGGRGANEKLFF,TGCAGCGTCTCCGGGGGGAGGGGGGCTAATGAAAAACTGTTTTTT
NA,TRBV7-3,NA,TRBJ1-1,CASSLTLGNTEAFF,TGTGCCAGCAGCTTAACCCTAGGGAACACTGAAGCTTTCTTT
TRBD2,TRBV9,NA,TRBJ2-1,CASSVEVAGDNEQFF,TGTGCCAGCAGCGTAGAGGTAGCGGGAGACAATGAGCAGTTCTTC
TRBD1,TRBV19,few,TRBJ1-1,CASSMRQGESAAFF,TGTGCCAGTAGTATGAGACAGGGGGAGAGCGCAGCTTTCTTT
NA,TRBV7-9,NA,TRBJ1-4,CASSPLRGQSNEKLFF,TGTGCCAGCAGCCCCTTGAGGGGACAATCTAATGAAAAACTGTTTTTT
NA,TRBV7-2,NA,TRBJ2-3,CASSLQGIDTQYF,TGTGCCAGCAGCTTACAGGGGATAGATACGCAGTATTTT
NA,TRBV18,few,TRBJ2-7,CASSPGREQYF,TGTGCCAGCTCACCAGGGAGGGAGCAGTACTTC
NA,TRBV11-3,NA,TRBJ1-2,CASSLRNYGYTF,TGTGCCAGCAGCTTACGGAACTATGGCTACACCTTC
NA,TRBV29-1,NA,TRBJ2-3,CSVVLTGGPGDTQYF,TGCAGCGTTGTATTGACTGGAGGCCCGGGAGATACGCAGTATTTT
TRBD1,TRBV7-2,few,TRBJ2-5,CASSPTGTQETQYF,TGTGCCAGCAGCCCGACAGGGACACAAGAGACCCAGTACTTC
TRBD2,TRBV7-9,NA,TRBJ2-7,CASSALAGVYEQYF,TGTGCCAGCAGCGCCCTAGCGGGAGTTTACGAGCAGTACTTC
NA,TRBV6-5,NA,TRBJ1-5,CASSSEYSNQPQHF,TGTGCCAGCAGTTCCGAGTATAGCAATCAGCCCCAGCATTTT
TRBD1,TRBV29-1,NA,TRBJ2-2,CSVRDRGDTGELFF,TGCAGCGTTCGAGACAGGGGGGACACCGGGGAGCTGTTTTTT